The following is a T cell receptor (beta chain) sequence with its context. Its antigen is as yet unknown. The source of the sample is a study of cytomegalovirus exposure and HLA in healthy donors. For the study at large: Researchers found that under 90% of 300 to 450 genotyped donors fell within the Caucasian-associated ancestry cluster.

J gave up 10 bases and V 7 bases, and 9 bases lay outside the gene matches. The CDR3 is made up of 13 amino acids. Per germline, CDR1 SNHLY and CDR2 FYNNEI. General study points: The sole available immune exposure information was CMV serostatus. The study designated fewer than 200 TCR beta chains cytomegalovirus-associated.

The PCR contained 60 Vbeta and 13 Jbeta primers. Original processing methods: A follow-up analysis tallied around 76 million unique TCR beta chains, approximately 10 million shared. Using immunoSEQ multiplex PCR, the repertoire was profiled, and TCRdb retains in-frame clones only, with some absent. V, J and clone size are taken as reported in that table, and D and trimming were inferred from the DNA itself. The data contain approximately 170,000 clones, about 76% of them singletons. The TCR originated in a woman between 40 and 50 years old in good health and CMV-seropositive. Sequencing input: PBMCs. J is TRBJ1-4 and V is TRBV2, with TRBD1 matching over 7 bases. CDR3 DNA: TGTGCCAGCAAAGGAGGGGGCTGGGGAAAACTGTTTTTT. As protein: CASKGGGWGKLFF.